The text below deals with one T cell receptor beta chain. Its antigen is currently unknown. This entry comes from a study of shared clonotypes between healthy human individuals. Whole-study results and caveats: The low donor count limited represented genetic and exposure-history diversity.

Libraries were prepared by immunoSEQ multiplex PCR; TCRdb keeps only in-frame clonotypes and omits some of them. The top ten hold 34% of the sample, which has around 690,000 clones, about nine tenths seen once. Losses at the gene ends were 5 bases for V and 0 bases for J; bases not matched to a gene: 13. The CDR3 sequence is 18 residues long. The germline V gene has CDR1 SEHNR and CDR2 FQNEAQ (reference sequence). The clonotype originates from a man aged 18 to 29 in good health. Some clones in this sample may be carry-over from other donors' samples. This sequence joins TRBV7-9 and TRBJ1-3, with 7 bases lining up with TRBD1. Source material: memory CD8+ T cells from PBMCs. Subset reported: CD45RO+ cells pooled with CCR7-negative TemRA cells. Here the CDR3 DNA reads TGTGCCAGCAGCCCCCGAGAGGGACAGTCGAGCTCTGGAAACACCATATATTTT. This translates into CASSPREGQSSSGNTIYF.